The next 13 T cell receptor beta chains were all read from a single sample in a study of blood T cell repertoires in COVID-19. The assay was immunoSEQ multiplex PCR, and TCRdb's table has in-frame clones only and misses some. Of a few hundred thousand clones in the sample, 85% were seen once. Material: peripheral blood. The receptors shown here come from a woman under 30 with acute or convalescent COVID-19.

The V gene is TRBV7-9, the J gene TRBJ2-7, with D possibly TRBD2 on 6 matching bases. This CDR3 is 15 amino acids long. Germline CDR1 SEHNR, CDR2 FQNEAQ (reference sequence). V lost 4 bases to trimming and J lost 3 bases, with 16 bases between them. CDR3 nucleotides: TGTGCCAGCAGCTATTCCGGGAGAGCCGACTACGAGCAGTACTTC. Amino acid sequence: CASSYSGRADYEQYF.

The chain has TRBV5-1 and TRBJ2-1, with a tentative D call TRBD2 (5 bases). Deletions cut 0 bases from V and 0 bases from J, with 10 bases between. The CDR3 runs to 16 residues. Germline CDR1 SGHRS, CDR2 YFSETQ. CDR3 in DNA: TGCGCCAGCAGCTTGGTGCCGGGGAGCTCCTACAATGAGCAGTTCTTC. Its translation is CASSLVPGSSYNEQFF.

The rearrangement uses TRBV7-9 and TRBJ1-2; maybe TRBD1 (6 bases). The CDR3 runs 12 residues. The V end lost 5 bases, the J end lost 4 bases, and 8 bases lay between the germline ends. Per germline, CDR1 SEHNR and CDR2 FQNEAQ (reference sequence). DNA for the CDR3: TGTGCCAGCAGCGAGGACAGCTATGGCTACACCTTC. It specifies CASSEDSYGYTF. Based on the CDR3 plus reference TRBV7-9 and TRBJ1-2, the full variable domain is DTGVSQNPRHKITKRGQNVTFRCDPISEHNRLYWYRQTLGQGPEFLTYFQNEAQLEKSRLLSDRFSAERPKGSFSTLEIQRTEQGDSAMYLCASSEDSYGYTFGSGTRLTVV.

This rearrangement joins TRBV5-4 to TRBJ1-1; D remains ambiguous. The germline V gene encodes CDR1 SGHNT and CDR2 YYREEE (reference sequence). V was shortened by 4 bases and J by 1 base, with 17 bases between the two germline ends. This CDR3 spans 16 amino acids. CDR3 sequence: CASSQSVIMSNTEAFF. The CDR3 coding sequence is TGTGCCAGCAGCCAGTCAGTTATTATGTCGAACACTGAAGCTTTCTTT.

This clone was picked up one time. The rearrangement joins TRBV5-4 to TRBJ1-1, with 7 bases fitting TRBD1. Germline CDR1 and CDR2: SGHNT and YYREEE (reference sequence). V lost 4 bases, J lost 0 bases, and 15 bases stayed unmatched. The CDR3 covers 18 residues. CDR3 bases: TGTGCCAGCAGCGTTGGGACAGAGTTATGGGGTATGAACACTGAAGCTTTCTTT. Translation: CASSVGTELWGMNTEAFF.

The chain is built from TRBV6-9 and TRBJ2-7; D might be TRBD2 (5 bases). The CDR3 contains 14 residues. CDR1 is MNHGY and CDR2 is SVAAGI in the germline V gene. Trimming pared 4 bases from V and 0 bases from J, leaving 10 bases between. The CDR3 loop reads CASSLQRSSYEQYF. The CDR3 bases are TGTGCCAGCAGTTTGCAGCGGAGCTCCTACGAGCAGTACTTC.

By sample fraction, this clone is medium-sized. The DNA of the CDR3 is TGTGCCAGCAGCCCACAGGGCGCTGGAAACACCATATATTTT. Its protein product is CASSPQGAGNTIYF. The V and J genes are TRBV7-2 and TRBJ1-3; D is perhaps TRBD1 (6 bases). The CDR3 consists of 14 residues. V gave up 5 bases and J gave up 2 bases, with 10 bases separating them. Germline V gene data show CDR1 as SGHTA and CDR2 as FQGNSA.

The chain has TRBV12-5 and TRBJ1-1, with 7 bases aligning to TRBD1. Germline V CDR1 and CDR2: LGHNT, FRNRAP. This CDR3 contains 15 residues. J was trimmed by 1 base and V by 6 bases; bases with no gene match: 8. The CDR3, as DNA: TGTGCTAGTGGAGATAACAGGGGAACGAACACTGAAGCTTTCTTT. Its translation: CASGDNRGTNTEAFF.

With regard to this clone: The sample carries other DNA sequences with the same CDR3. The chain joins TRBV19 to TRBJ2-7; 8 bases are shared with TRBD1. The germline CDR1 and CDR2 sequences are LNHDA and SQIVND (reference sequence). With V trimmed by 1 base and J by 4 bases, 6 bases remained unmatched. This CDR3 region has 15 residues. This chain's CDR3 is CASSIAGQGSYEQYF. In DNA, the CDR3 is TGTGCCAGTAGTATAGCCGGACAGGGATCATACGAGCAGTACTTC.

The chain is built from TRBV24-1 and TRBJ2-1; possibly TRBD2 for D (6 bases). Per the germline V gene, CDR1 is KGHDR and CDR2 is SFDVKD. V shed 5 bases and J shed 9 bases, with 22 bases lying between them. This CDR3 has 16 amino acids. DNA for the CDR3: TGTGCCACCAGTGCCACCGGCGGAGGGAAGGCGGGTGAGCAGTTCTTC. It yields the protein CATSATGGGKAGEQFF.

This clone was recorded only once. The chain couples TRBV24-1 to TRBJ1-1, with D possibly matching TRBD1 (6 bases). Germline-derived CDR1 and CDR2 are KGHDR and SFDVKD. V gave up 2 bases and J gave up 6 bases, with 15 bases separating them. CDR3 length: 15 amino acids. The DNA of the CDR3 is TGTGCCACCAGTGATTCTAAACAGGGTCAGGCTGAAGCTTTCTTT. Translating it yields CATSDSKQGQAEAFF.

This chain joins TRBV10-3 and TRBJ2-1, with 9 bases matching TRBD2. This CDR3 has 17 residues. Germline V lookup: CDR1 ENHRY, CDR2 SYGVKD. The trim removed 6 bases at V and 10 bases at J, leaving 19 bases unmatched. CDR3 sequence (DNA): TGTGCCATCAGCGACCCCAAGGCTAGCGGGGCGGGACGGGAGCAGTTCTTC. Amino acid sequence: CAISDPKASGAGREQFF.

As to this clone: Distinct nucleotide sequences in the sample also encode this CDR3. This rearrangement joins TRBV5-1 to TRBJ2-7; 11 positions agree with TRBD2. V gave up 1 base and J gave up 3 bases; unmatched junction bases: 0. From germline, CDR1 is SGHRS and CDR2 YFSETQ. This CDR3 contains 14 residues. CDR3 DNA sequence: TGCGCCAGCAGCTTGACTAGCGGGAGCTACGAGCAGTACTTC. Its translation: CASSLTSGSYEQYF.